The subject of this entry is one TCR beta chain. An end of the junction does not agree with germline; a read error may underlie this. The entry originates in a study of control samples from healthy donors and cancer patients. The germline CDR1 and CDR2 sequences are SEHNR and FQNEAQ (reference sequence). CDR3 size: 14 residues. Sequencing used immunoSEQ multiplex PCR; TCRdb keeps in-frame clones, though not all of them. Of roughly 20,000 clones in the sample, around four fifths were seen once. What was sequenced was PBMCs. J is TRBJ2-1 and V is TRBV7-9; D uncertain. This TCR was sampled from a man aged 60-69 years with colorectal cancer. CDR3 region: CASSLGFSNNEQFF. The CDR3 DNA is TGTGCCAGCAGCTTAGGATTCTCCAACAATGAGCAGTTCTTC.